This entry is about one T cell receptor beta chain. Next came a second PCR, run for 7 to 11 cycles, which used a sample-barcoded 5' primer along with a J-beta primer mix. TCRdb analysed the 5' RACE reads with MiXCR anew, one entry per CDR3 protein. The data contain 1.8 million or so distinct CDR3 sequences, about two fifths of them singletons. This record belongs to a study of blood T cells in healthy people across ages. Healthy Caucasians from Russia aged about 6 to 95 served as donors. Germline V gives CDR1 LGHNA, CDR2 YSLEER. This CDR3 has 13 residues. Trimming removed 8 bases from V and 1 base from J, with 10 bases in between.

Material for sequencing was blood. V is TRBV4-3 and J is TRBJ2-3; D not resolved. This TCR was recovered from a human donor in good health. The CDR3 DNA follows: TGCGCCAGCGCAACGGCCGGCACAGATACGCAGTATTTT. This codes for CASATAGTDTQYF.